This note documents a single T cell receptor (beta chain) sequence. Its antigen is unidentified. The data derive from a study of beta chain features in type 1 diabetes. The study's findings and limits: Moderately but significantly shorter TCRB CDR3s were found in Type 1 diabetes patients in all four CD4+ subsets. For patients, the naive, central memory and Treg TCRB repertoires appeared more alike than for healthy donors. VDJ junctions from patients with type 1 diabetes contained fewer insertions and more deletions.

Each population that was sorted was more than 95% pure. V lost 7 bases and J lost 1, with 7 bases in between. Germline CDR1 is MDHEN and CDR2 is SYDVKM. The CDR3 has 12 amino acids. Since all of the isolated RNA was reverse transcribed, expressed TCRB transcripts were what got sequenced. The table came from immunoSEQ multiplex PCR; TCRdb's copy has only in-frame clones and leaves some out. The data contain roughly 300,000 clones, approximately 8% of them seen just once; the ten biggest clones take up under 0.5%. Sequenced material: central memory CD4+ T cells from blood. The chain couples TRBV28 to TRBJ1-1; no clear D gene. This receptor was taken from a woman under 30 in good health. The CDR3 protein is CASNSGNTEAFF. CDR3 DNA: TGTGCCAGCAACTCAGGGAACACTGAAGCTTTCTTT.